This T cell receptor beta chain emerged from a study of response to subunit inactivated influenza vaccine. In TCRdb, the RT-PCR reads were re-called with MiXCR into one record per CDR3 protein. The repertoire holds a few hundred thousand distinct CDR3 sequences, with 10% to 12% as singletons. V lost 0 bases to trimming and J lost 6 bases; unmatched junction nucleotides: 13. CDR3 length equals 19 residues. Germline V gene lookup returns CDR1 DFQATT and CDR2 SNEGSKA (reference sequence). These data were also reused for a study on T cells expressing NK-cell markers. Per that paper: Researchers built TCR beta cDNA using 5'RACE template switching with UMIs. The TCR beta repertoires originated in sorted CD3+CD56+NKG2C+, CD3+CD56+NKG2C- and CD3+CD56-NKG2C+ T cells.

The sequencing here drew on PBMCs from blood, taken on the day of vaccination. This receptor was identified in a man aged 50 to 60 who received an inactivated influenza vaccine. The J gene is TRBJ2-2, the V gene TRBV20-1, with TRBD2 identical over 13 bases. CDR3: CSARDPLTSGGPRAGELFF. In DNA form, the CDR3 reads TGCAGTGCTAGAGATCCACTGACTAGCGGGGGGCCGAGGGCCGGGGAGCTGTTTTTT.